Listed below are T cell receptor beta chains from one sample, sequenced in a study of post-analysis software for immune sequencing data. TCRdb fed the PCR reads into MiXCR, producing one record per CDR3 protein. The repertoire has over 250,000 distinct CDR3 sequences, 35% to 45% of them found once; the top ten carry around 4.8%. Material: blood. The receptors derive from a girl aged 10 to 17 with multiple sclerosis. CDR3s include the opening cysteine and the closing phenylalanine or tryptophan. A D gene is named only where the DNA matches it firmly. Expanded clones are given a class, and other clones once, few, many or no size at all.

cdr3_nt	cdr3_aa	clone_size	j_call	d_call	v_call
TGTGCCAGCAGCCCAACCGGGACCCTGTCCTATGGCTACACCTTC	CASSPTGTLSYGYTF	NA	TRBJ1-2	NA	TRBV12-3/TRBV12-4
TGCAGTGCGGGGCGGGGGTCCGGCGGCTACACCTTC	CSAGRGSGGYTF	many	TRBJ1-2	NA	TRBV20-1
TGCAGTGCTTTAGAAAAAGTCAGGGTGTCTTCCTACGAGCAGTACTTC	CSALEKVRVSSYEQYF	NA	TRBJ2-7	NA	TRBV20-1
TGCGCCAGCAGCTTACGGGAGGGCTCCTACAATGAGCAGTTCTTC	CASSLREGSYNEQFF	NA	TRBJ2-1	TRBD2	TRBV5-1
TGCAGTGCCACTATTTCCGAGACCCAGTACTTC	CSATISETQYF	many	TRBJ2-5	NA	TRBV20-1
TGTGCCAGCAGTGAAGCAGAAAGGGTTAAAGAGCATTTT	CASSEAERVKEHF	NA	TRBJ1-5	NA	TRBV6-1
TGCAGTGCTAGAGGCCACACGACAGACTATGGCTACACCTTC	CSARGHTTDYGYTF	many	TRBJ1-2	NA	TRBV20-1
TGCGCCAGCAGCTTGGGGGGACAGGGGAGTGTGCACGAGCAGTACTTC	CASSLGGQGSVHEQYF	NA	TRBJ2-7	TRBD1	TRBV5-1
TGTGCCAGCAGTTCCCCTACAGTGGCTAATGAAAAACTGTTTTTT	CASSSPTVANEKLFF	few	TRBJ1-4	NA	TRBV28
TGTGCCAGCAGCCAAGATCTTCGGCAAGAGACCCAGTACTTC	CASSQDLRQETQYF	many	TRBJ2-5	NA	TRBV14
TGTGCCGGCAGCTTAGACGGAGGGGGCAAAGAAAAACTGTTTTTT	CAGSLDGGGKEKLFF	NA	TRBJ1-4	TRBD1	TRBV11-2
TGTGCCAGCAGCCACAGGGGGCCTAACTCTGAAGCTTTCTTT	CASSHRGPNSEAFF	NA	TRBJ1-1	TRBD1	TRBV14
TGTGCCAGCAGCTTGTCAAAGGGACTAGCGGGAGGAGCTGAGCAGTTCTTC	CASSLSKGLAGGAEQFF	many	TRBJ2-1	TRBD2	TRBV7-2
TGCAGTGCTAAGTCACATAGCCCTGATTCCGAGACCCAGTACTTC	CSAKSHSPDSETQYF	medium-sized	TRBJ2-5	NA	TRBV20-1
TGTGCCAGCAGCGCAAGCGGACTAGCGTACTCCTACAATGGGCAGTTCTTC	CASSASGLAYSYNGQFF	NA	TRBJ2-1	TRBD2	TRBV7-2
TGTGCCAGCAGTCCGGACAGGAGTCAGCCCCAGCATTTT	CASSPDRSQPQHF	NA	TRBJ1-5	TRBD1	TRBV6-1
TGTGCCATCAGTGAGCCCCCCCAGGGGACCAGCAATCAGCCCCAGCATTTT	CAISEPPQGTSNQPQHF	many	TRBJ1-5	NA	TRBV10-3
TGCGCCAGCAGCTCGGACGTAGATACGCAGTATTTT	CASSSDVDTQYF	few	TRBJ2-3	NA	TRBV5-1
TGCAGTGCTAGTCTCCCAGAAAACACTGAAGCTTTCTTT	CSASLPENTEAFF	NA	TRBJ1-1	NA	TRBV20-1
TGTGCCAGCAGCTTATGGGCCATAGCGGGAGCAATCACAGATACGCAGTATTTT	CASSLWAIAGAITDTQYF	few	TRBJ2-3	TRBD2	TRBV7-8
TGTGCCAGCAGCCGAGCCGGGACCGCGGGCGGTGGCCGCACAGATACGCAGTATTTT	CASSRAGTAGGGRTDTQYF	NA	TRBJ2-3	NA	TRBV7-2
TGTGCCAGCAGCGTAGCGGGCAGGGGGCGCCAAGAGACCCAGTACTTC	CASSVAGRGRQETQYF	many	TRBJ2-5	TRBD1	TRBV9
TGTGCCAGCAGTAAGAATAACTACGAGCAGTACTTC	CASSKNNYEQYF	NA	TRBJ2-7	NA	TRBV12-3/TRBV12-4
TGTGCCATCAGTGTCCCCGGGGGGCGCGAGTACGAGCAGTACTTC	CAISVPGGREYEQYF	NA	TRBJ2-7	NA	TRBV10-3
TGTGCCATCAGTGAAGGGAATTCACCCCTCCACTTT	CAISEGNSPLHF	many	TRBJ1-6	NA	TRBV10-3
TGTGCCAGCAGCTATAGCGGGAGAGGGCAAGAGACCCAGTACTTC	CASSYSGRGQETQYF	NA	TRBJ2-5	TRBD2	TRBV11-2
TGTGCCAGCAGACCGGGACAGTCCAATCAGCCCCAGCATTTT	CASRPGQSNQPQHF	many	TRBJ1-5	TRBD1	TRBV6-6